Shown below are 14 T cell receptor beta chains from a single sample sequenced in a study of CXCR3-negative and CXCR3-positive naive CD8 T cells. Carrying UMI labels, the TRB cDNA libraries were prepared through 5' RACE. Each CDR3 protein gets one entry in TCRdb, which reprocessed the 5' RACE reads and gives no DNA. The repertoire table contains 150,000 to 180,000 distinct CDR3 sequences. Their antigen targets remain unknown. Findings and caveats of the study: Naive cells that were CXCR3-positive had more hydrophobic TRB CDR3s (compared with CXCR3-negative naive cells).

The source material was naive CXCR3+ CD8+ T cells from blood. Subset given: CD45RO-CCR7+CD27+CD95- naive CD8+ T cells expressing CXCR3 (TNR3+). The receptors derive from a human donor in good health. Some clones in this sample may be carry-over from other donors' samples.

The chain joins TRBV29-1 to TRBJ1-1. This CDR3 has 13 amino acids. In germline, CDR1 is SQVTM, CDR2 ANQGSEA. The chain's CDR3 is CSVDAAGGTEAFF.

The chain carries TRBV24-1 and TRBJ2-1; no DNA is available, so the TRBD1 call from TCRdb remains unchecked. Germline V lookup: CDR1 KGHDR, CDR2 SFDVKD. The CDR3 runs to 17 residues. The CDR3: CATSEGIRDRVSNEQFF.

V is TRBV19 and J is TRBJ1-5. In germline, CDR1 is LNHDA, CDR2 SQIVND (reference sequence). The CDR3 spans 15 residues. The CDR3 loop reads CASSASGGVGQPQHF.

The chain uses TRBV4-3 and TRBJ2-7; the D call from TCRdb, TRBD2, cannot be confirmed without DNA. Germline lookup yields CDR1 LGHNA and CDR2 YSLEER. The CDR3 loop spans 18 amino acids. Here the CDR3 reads CASSQESSGGLPSYEQYF.

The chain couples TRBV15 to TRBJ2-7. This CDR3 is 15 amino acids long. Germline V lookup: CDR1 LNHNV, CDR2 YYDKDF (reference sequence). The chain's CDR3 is CATSRERTDSYEQYF.

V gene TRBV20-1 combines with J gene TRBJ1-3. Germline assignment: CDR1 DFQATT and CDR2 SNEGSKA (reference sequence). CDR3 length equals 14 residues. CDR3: CSASDRTSGNTIYF.

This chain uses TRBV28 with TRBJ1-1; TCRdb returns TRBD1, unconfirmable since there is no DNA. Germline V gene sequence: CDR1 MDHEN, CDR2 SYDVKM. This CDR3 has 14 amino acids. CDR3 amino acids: CASSFLRGYTEAFF.

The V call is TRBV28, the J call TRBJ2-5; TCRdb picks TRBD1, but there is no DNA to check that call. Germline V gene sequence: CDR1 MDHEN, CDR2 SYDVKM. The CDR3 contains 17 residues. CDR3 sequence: CASKSYFGASAQETQYF.

The CDR3 sequence: CAISVASGDSYEQYF. The chain joins TRBV10-3 to TRBJ2-7; TCRdb reports TRBD2, a call that lacks DNA to check it against. The V gene's germline CDR1 is ENHRY and CDR2 SYGVKD. This CDR3 contains 15 residues.

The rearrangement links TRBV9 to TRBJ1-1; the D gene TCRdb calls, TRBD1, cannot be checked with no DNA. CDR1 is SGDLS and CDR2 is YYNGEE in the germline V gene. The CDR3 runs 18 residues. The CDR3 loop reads CASSGLQGARGSNTETFF.

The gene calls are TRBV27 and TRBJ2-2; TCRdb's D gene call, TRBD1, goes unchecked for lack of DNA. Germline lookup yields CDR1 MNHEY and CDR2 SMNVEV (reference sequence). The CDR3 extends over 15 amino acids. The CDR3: CASSPRGVDTGELFF.

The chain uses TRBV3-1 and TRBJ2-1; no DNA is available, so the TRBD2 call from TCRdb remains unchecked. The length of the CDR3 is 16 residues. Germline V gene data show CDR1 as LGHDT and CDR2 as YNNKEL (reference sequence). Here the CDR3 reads CASSQGSGITHNEQFF.

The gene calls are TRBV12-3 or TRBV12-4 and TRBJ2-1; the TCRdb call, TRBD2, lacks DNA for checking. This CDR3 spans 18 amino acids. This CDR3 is CASTFPGLAGRSYNEQFF.

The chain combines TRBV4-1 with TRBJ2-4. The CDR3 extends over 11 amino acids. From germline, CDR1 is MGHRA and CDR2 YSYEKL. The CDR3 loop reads CASSSGNIQYF.